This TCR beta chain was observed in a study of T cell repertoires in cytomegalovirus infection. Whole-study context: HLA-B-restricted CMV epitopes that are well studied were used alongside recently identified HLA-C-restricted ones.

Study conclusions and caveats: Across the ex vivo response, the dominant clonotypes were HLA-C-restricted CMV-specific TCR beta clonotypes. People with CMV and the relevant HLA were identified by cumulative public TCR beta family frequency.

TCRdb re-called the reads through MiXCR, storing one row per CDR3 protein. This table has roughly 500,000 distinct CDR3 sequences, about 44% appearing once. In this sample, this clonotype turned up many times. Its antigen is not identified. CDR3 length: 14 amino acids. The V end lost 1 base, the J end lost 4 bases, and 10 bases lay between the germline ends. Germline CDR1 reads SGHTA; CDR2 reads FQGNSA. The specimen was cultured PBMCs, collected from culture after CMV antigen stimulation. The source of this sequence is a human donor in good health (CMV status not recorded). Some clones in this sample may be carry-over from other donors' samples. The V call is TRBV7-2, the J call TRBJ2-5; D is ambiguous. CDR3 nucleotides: TGTGCCAGCAGCTTAGTATCGACGGGAGAGACCCAGTACTTC. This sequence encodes CASSLVSTGETQYF.